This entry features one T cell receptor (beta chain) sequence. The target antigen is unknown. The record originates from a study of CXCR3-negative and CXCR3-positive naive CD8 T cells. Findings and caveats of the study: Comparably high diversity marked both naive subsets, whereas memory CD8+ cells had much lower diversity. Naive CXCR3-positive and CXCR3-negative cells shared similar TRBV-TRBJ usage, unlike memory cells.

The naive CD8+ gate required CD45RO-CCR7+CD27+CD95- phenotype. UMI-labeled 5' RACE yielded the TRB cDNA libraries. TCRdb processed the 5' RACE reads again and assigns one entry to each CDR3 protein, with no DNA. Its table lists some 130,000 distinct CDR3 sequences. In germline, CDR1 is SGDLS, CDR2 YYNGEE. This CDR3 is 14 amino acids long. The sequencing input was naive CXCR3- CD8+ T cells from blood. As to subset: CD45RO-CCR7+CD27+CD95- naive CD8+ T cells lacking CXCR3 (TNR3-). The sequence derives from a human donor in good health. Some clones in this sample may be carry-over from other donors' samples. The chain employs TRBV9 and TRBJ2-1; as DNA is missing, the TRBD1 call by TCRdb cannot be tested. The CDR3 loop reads CASSVGGQGNEQFF.